These 17 T cell receptor beta chains share one sample of origin, sequenced in a study of memory CD4+ T cells and cytomegalovirus serostatus. Single viable CD3+CD4+CD8-CD45RO+ cells were sorted as the memory CD4+ T cells. The method was immunoSEQ multiplex PCR; TCRdb's version includes in-frame clones alone and lacks a portion of them. The sample lists 85,000 to 100,000 clones; 80% were seen once. The sample consisted of memory CD4+ T cells from blood. The source is an adult in good health and CMV-seropositive.

The V gene is TRBV5-1, the J gene TRBJ2-2, with 7 bases that match TRBD1. The CDR3 has 13 residues. V lost 2 bases to trimming and J lost 6 bases; unmatched junction nucleotides: 1. CDR1 SGHRS and CDR2 YFSETQ come from the germline V gene. CDR3 amino acids: CASSFQGAGELFF. In nucleotides, the CDR3 is TGCGCCAGCAGCTTTCAGGGGGCCGGGGAGCTGTTTTTT.

This chain joins TRBV5-4 and TRBJ2-3; no firm D call. The V end was cut by 4 bases, the J end by 6 bases, with 18 bases between. The germline V gene encodes CDR1 SGHNT and CDR2 YYREEE (reference sequence). This CDR3 is 15 amino acids long. The CDR3 bases are TGTGCCAGCAGCACCGGGTCCTACGGTCAGGATACGCAGTATTTT. This sequence encodes CASSTGSYGQDTQYF.

The rearrangement links TRBV6-6 to TRBJ2-2; a possible D gene is TRBD1 (6 bases). The germline V gene encodes CDR1 MNHNY and CDR2 SVGAGI (reference sequence). The CDR3 spans 13 residues. With 6 bases removed from V and 6 bases from J, the gap between germline ends came to 11 bases. CDR3 coding DNA: TGTGCCAGCAGCCCTAGGGGGTCCGGGGAGCTGTTTTTT. It translates to CASSPRGSGELFF.

This chain uses TRBV5-4 with TRBJ2-5; 8 nucleotides align to TRBD1. This CDR3 has 18 residues. After removal of 0 bases from V and 4 bases from J, the junction contained 14 bases not matched to a gene. Germline V gene data show CDR1 as SGHNT and CDR2 as YYREEE (reference sequence). CDR3 DNA sequence: TGTGCCAGCAGCTTGGACCTAACGACAGGGGTTTCGGCAGAGACCCAGTACTTC. This sequence encodes CASSLDLTTGVSAETQYF.

This chain uses TRBV30 with TRBJ1-6, with D perhaps matching TRBD1 (6 bases). This CDR3 region has 14 residues. Per germline, CDR1 GTSNPN and CDR2 SVGIG (reference sequence). V gave up 4 bases and J gave up 5 bases, with 12 bases separating them. CDR3 sequence: CAWNLDSNNSPLHF. DNA of the CDR3: TGTGCCTGGAACCTGGACAGTAATAATTCACCCCTCCACTTT.

This clone was recorded only once. The sample carries other DNA sequences with the same CDR3. J is TRBJ1-1 and V is TRBV18; 10 bases match TRBD1. Germline values: CDR1 KGHSH, CDR2 LQKENI. The CDR3 runs to 14 residues. V shed 3 bases and J 4 bases; nucleotides not matched to a gene: 2. CDR3 bases: TGTGCCAGCTCACCGGACAGGGGGAGCACTGAAGCTTTCTTT. Amino acid sequence: CASSPDRGSTEAFF.

In its sample, this clone was seen once. V gene TRBV5-6 combines with J gene TRBJ2-5, with 12 bases aligning to TRBD1. V shed 2 bases, J shed 7 bases, and the junction held 12 bases outside the gene matches. The CDR3 has 17 amino acids. The V gene's germline CDR1 is SGHDT and CDR2 YYEEEE. CDR3 bases: TGTGCCAGCAGCTTACCGGGCTGGGGGACAGGGGGCAGGACCCAGTACTTC. This codes for CASSLPGWGTGGRTQYF.

A few counts support this clone. This chain uses TRBV6-1 with TRBJ1-1; TRBD1 matches 9 bases. V lost 3 bases to trimming and J lost 3 bases; unmatched junction nucleotides: 5. CDR3 length: 15 amino acids. In germline, CDR1 is MNHNS, CDR2 SASEGT. CDR3 region: CASSDGDRADTEAFF. For the CDR3, the DNA is TGTGCCAGCAGTGACGGGGACAGGGCGGACACTGAAGCTTTCTTT.

CDR3 loop: CASSHTGDYSNQPQHF. Here the CDR3 DNA reads TGTGCCAGCAGCCACACGGGGGATTATAGCAATCAGCCCCAGCATTTT. J is TRBJ1-5 and V is TRBV5-5, with D maybe TRBD1 (5 bases). Trimming shortened V by 4 bases and J by 0 bases, and 14 bases separated the two germline ends. The germline V gene encodes CDR1 SGHKS and CDR2 YYEKEE (reference sequence). The CDR3 consists of 16 residues.

V is TRBV9 and J is TRBJ2-7; 9 nucleotides agree with TRBD2. This CDR3 has 13 amino acids. Germline assignment: CDR1 SGDLS and CDR2 YYNGEE. V lost 3 bases, J lost 4 bases, and 2 bases stayed unmatched. The CDR3 loop reads CASSDLAGYEQYF. The CDR3 DNA reads TGTGCCAGCAGCGACCTAGCGGGGTACGAGCAGTACTTC.

V is TRBV4-3 and J is TRBJ1-4, with 9 bases lining up with TRBD1. V trimming: 0 bases; J trimming: 4 bases; junction bases outside the gene matches: 6. Germline CDR1 reads LGHNA; CDR2 reads YSLEER. This CDR3 has 17 residues. The CDR3 region has the DNA TGCGCCAGCAGCCAAGATAGCGGGACAGGGTTTAATGAAAAACTGTTTTTT. Its translation: CASSQDSGTGFNEKLFF.

The V call is TRBV18, the J call TRBJ2-1, with 11 bases fitting TRBD2. After removal of 2 bases from V and 10 bases from J, the junction contained 10 bases not matched to a gene. Germline V gene sequence: CDR1 KGHSH, CDR2 LQKENI. The CDR3 is made up of 16 amino acids. CDR3 sequence (DNA): TGTGCCAGCTCACCAGCCACTAGCGGGAGAGGAGGAGAGCAGTTCTTC. The encoded protein is CASSPATSGRGGEQFF.

This clone occurred once. This sequence joins TRBV4-2 and TRBJ1-1; maybe TRBD1 (5 bases). The V end lost 0 bases, the J end lost 4 bases, and 24 bases lay between the germline ends. Germline V gene lookup returns CDR1 LGHNA and CDR2 YNFKEQ. CDR3 size: 19 residues. This CDR3 reads CASSQEVYSGQGGLTEAFF. The CDR3 DNA sequence: TGTGCCAGCAGCCAAGAGGTCTATTCTGGGCAGGGCGGTCTCACTGAAGCTTTCTTT.

The chain uses TRBV7-9 and TRBJ2-1, with 10 bases lining up with TRBD2. The junction had 7 bases not matched to a gene; V was cut back by 4 bases and J by 7 bases. The CDR3 length is 15 residues. The germline V gene has CDR1 SEHNR and CDR2 FQNEAQ (reference sequence). In DNA form, the CDR3 reads TGTGCCAGCAGCTCCAGGAGCGGGAGGGTTAATGAGCAGTTCTTC. Amino acid sequence: CASSSRSGRVNEQFF.

The chain combines TRBV25-1 with TRBJ1-6, with D possibly TRBD1 on 6 matching bases. The CDR3 sequence is 14 residues long. Germline CDR1 MGHDK, CDR2 SYGVNS. V lost 6 bases, J lost 5 bases, and 11 bases lay in between. The CDR3 region has the DNA TGTGCCAGCAGCAATACAGGGCATAATTCACCCCTCCACTTT. Amino acid sequence: CASSNTGHNSPLHF.

The chain combines TRBV30 with TRBJ2-3; 9 bases are a match to TRBD2. CDR1 is GTSNPN and CDR2 is SVGIG in the germline V gene (reference sequence). Trimming cost V 4 bases and J 6 bases; bases outside gene matches: 8. The CDR3 has 14 amino acids. CDR3 DNA sequence: TGTGCCTGGACTAACCTAGCGGGAAGGGATACGCAGTATTTT. It encodes CAWTNLAGRDTQYF.

The rearrangement uses TRBV27 and TRBJ1-1; D uncertain. V was trimmed by 4 bases and J by 1 base, leaving 7 bases between them. The CDR3 has 13 residues. The germline V gene encodes CDR1 MNHEY and CDR2 SMNVEV (reference sequence). The CDR3 DNA is TGTGCCAGCAGTTATCGACGGAACACTGAAGCTTTCTTT. Its translation is CASSYRRNTEAFF.